Listed below are T cell receptor beta chains from one sample, sequenced in a study of CD4 and CD8 cells across lung adenocarcinoma regions. Via MiXCR, TCRdb re-called the PCR reads, giving one row per CDR3 protein. Of tens of thousands of distinct CDR3 sequences listed, about 51% were seen once; the top ten hold about 22%. The sample was CD4+ T cells from the center of a lung tumor. The origin of the receptors is a male donor with lung adenocarcinoma. The CD4 and CD8 labels of this study may be unreliable. CDR3s include the opening cysteine and the closing phenylalanine or tryptophan. A D gene is named only where the DNA matches it firmly. Expanded clones get a size class; other rows say once, few or many, or leave the size out.

j_gene	d_gene	abundance	v_gene	CDR3nt	CDR3aa
TRBJ2-6	-	-	TRBV6-1	TGTGCCAGCAGCAGTCCCTCACAGGACTCTGGGGCCAACGTCCTGACTTTC	CASSSPSQDSGANVLTF
TRBJ2-1	-	-	TRBV6-1	TGTGCCAGCAGGGCTGTGACCAGAGATGAGCAGTATTTC	CASRAVTRDEQYF
TRBJ2-1	TRBD2	medium-sized	TRBV7-7	TGTGCTAGCAGCCCCCGGATAGCGGAGGGAGGGGAGCAGTTCTTC	CASSPRIAEGGEQFF
TRBJ2-3	-	-	TRBV27	TGTGCCAGGAGTGGGAGCGGTGAGACAGATACCCAGTATTTT	CARSGSGETDTQYF
TRBJ2-3	TRBD2	many	TRBV4-1	TGCGCCAGCAGCCAAGTCGCGGGAGGGCCAGTCACAGATACGCAGTATTTT	CASSQVAGGPVTDTQYF
TRBJ2-2	-	many	TRBV10-2	TGCGCCAGCAGACCGGACGGAACCGGGGAGCTGTTTTTT	CASRPDGTGELFF
TRBJ2-6	TRBD1	-	TRBV27	TGTGCCAGCAGTCCCCCGACAGGGTCCTTCTCTGGGGCCAACGTGCAGACTTTC	CASSPPTGSFSGANVQTF
TRBJ1-1	TRBD1	-	TRBV6-1	TGTGCCAGCACCAGGGGGGAGAACACTGAAGCTTTCTTT	CASTRGENTEAFF
TRBJ2-2	-	-	TRBV7-2	TGTGCCAGCAGCTTAGAGGGGACCGGGGAGCTGTTTTTT	CASSLEGTGELFF
TRBJ2-2	-	once	TRBV6-5	TGTGCCAGGAGACTCCAGTCCGGAATTCCCGAGAAGCTGTATTTT	CARRLQSGIPEKLYF
TRBJ2-5	TRBD2	-	TRBV10-3	TGTGGCGGGGGTCACGGGGACGGGGACCAAGATACCCAGTACTTC	CGGGHGDGDQDTQYF
TRBJ2-1	TRBD2	-	TRBV6-5	TGTGCCAGCAGTTACTCGTGGCTAGCGGGGGCCAATGAGCAGTTCTTC	CASSYSWLAGANEQFF
TRBJ2-3	-	-	TRBV6-1	TGTGCCAGCAGTAGGGGGCCCGGGGGCGGAGACCCAGAGACGCAGTATTTT	CASSRGPGGGDPETQYF
TRBJ2-3	-	few	TRBV4-2	TGTGCCAGCAGCCAAGACGGCGCAACCGCCACAGAGACCCAGTACTTT	CASSQDGATATETQYF
TRBJ2-3	-	-	TRBV7-2	TGTGCGGGGAGCTTCATGCCGGAAACAGATACGCAGTATTTC	CAGSFMPETDTQYF
TRBJ2-5	-	-	TRBV12-3/TRBV12-4	TGTGCCAGCAGTGGGGACAAGCAGCAAGAGACCCAGTCTTTC	CASSGDKQQETQSF
TRBJ2-4	-	-	TRBV6-1	TGTGCCAGCAGCCGGACACTGGAAGGCAAAGACACGCAGTACTTC	CASSRTLEGKDTQYF
TRBJ2-3	-	many	TRBV10-2	TGCGCCAGCAGTCTACGCGGGCGACGCACAGATACGCAGTATTTT	CASSLRGRRTDTQYF
TRBJ2-5	-	-	TRBV19	TGTGCCAGTAGTACCGGGAGCGAAGGGACCCAGTACTTC	CASSTGSEGTQYF
TRBJ2-4	-	-	TRBV6-1	TGTGCCAGCAGGGGAAGGGGAGGCACAGATACTCAGTACTTC	CASRGRGGTDTQYF
TRBJ1-1	TRBD1	-	TRBV7-2	TGTGCCAGCAGCCCACCGGGACAGGGGGCTAACACTGAAGCTTTCTTT	CASSPPGQGANTEAFF
TRBJ2-5	-	-	TRBV27	TGTGCCAGCAGGACGGGATTTCAATACCCAGAGACCCAGTACTTC	CASRTGFQYPETQYF
TRBJ2-2	TRBD2	-	TRBV4-1	TGCGCCAGCAGCCAAGAAGGGAGGGGTACCGAGGCGCTGTTTTTT	CASSQEGRGTEALFF
TRBJ2-5	TRBD2	-	TRBV27	TGTGCCAGCAGTCACAAGCCGGGGGGGGGGGGCCGTGGCGAAGAGACCCAGTACTTC	CASSHKPGGGGRGEETQYF
TRBJ1-4	-	many	TRBV6-1	TGTGCCAGCAATAGGGGGGATAATGAAAAACTGTTTTTT	CASNRGDNEKLFF
TRBJ2-7	TRBD1	-	TRBV7-6	TGTGCCAGCAGCCATGGACAGGCCGGGGCCTACGAGCAGTACTTC	CASSHGQAGAYEQYF
TRBJ2-5	TRBD2	-	TRBV6-1	TGTGCGGGCAGCGGGGGACGTGACCAAGAGATCCAGTACTTC	CAGSGGRDQEIQYF
TRBJ2-1	-	-	TRBV6-1	TGTGCCAGCAGTGGGGGGATCCCGCGATTAAGGGGTGAGCAGTTCTTC	CASSGGIPRLRGEQFF
TRBJ2-5	-	-	TRBV6-1	TGTGCCAGCGCGGGTGACGGGGGGCGTAACCAAGATACCCAGTATTTC	CASAGDGGRNQDTQYF
TRBJ2-3	TRBD1	-	TRBV14	TGTGCCAGCAGCCTAGGGGGCGTAGATACGCAGTATTTT	CASSLGGVDTQYF
TRBJ2-1	TRBD2	many	TRBV4-1	TGCGCCAGCAGCCAAGATCCTGGACTAGCGGGAGAGTTTAAGGCGTTCTTC	CASSQDPGLAGEFKAFF
TRBJ2-1	-	-	TRBV12-3/TRBV12-4	TGTGCCAGCAGTTCCCTACTCCTCGGGAATGAGCAGTTCTTC	CASSSLLLGNEQFF
TRBJ2-5	-	few	TRBV6-1	TGTGCGGGCAGTGGGGGCCGGGACAAAGATACCCAGTACTTT	CAGSGGRDKDTQYF
TRBJ2-6	-	large	TRBV6-6	TGTGCCAGCGCCCAGGAGGGGGCCAACGTCCTGACTTTC	CASAQEGANVLTF